This T cell receptor beta chain was retrieved from a study of cytomegalovirus exposure and HLA in healthy donors. Study observations and caveats: Published work reported that the classifier diagnosed cytomegalovirus status with high specificity and sensitivity. A later analysis by the authors found several of the most significant clusters apparently linked to common viral pathogens. Sequencing had likely introduced a cluster of highly shared sequence variants as an artifact.

A note on this clone: As yet, its antigen is unknown.

Vbeta (60) and Jbeta (13) primers were used in the PCR. Produced via immunoSEQ multiplex PCR; TCRdb's table is partial and in-frame only. The table records some 190,000 clones, roughly 77% of them present only once. Germline-derived CDR1 and CDR2 are SGHTA and FQGNSA. The CDR3 totals 14 residues. After removal of 1 base from V and 8 bases from J, the junction contained 7 bases not matched to a gene. This sequence was found in a woman between 45 and 65 years old in good health and CMV-seronegative. The chain is built from TRBV7-2 and TRBJ2-5; 7 nucleotides align to TRBD1. Sequencing was carried out using PBMCs. CDR3 region: CASSLEGQWPTQYF. The CDR3 DNA is TGTGCCAGCAGCTTAGAGGGACAGTGGCCCACCCAGTACTTC.